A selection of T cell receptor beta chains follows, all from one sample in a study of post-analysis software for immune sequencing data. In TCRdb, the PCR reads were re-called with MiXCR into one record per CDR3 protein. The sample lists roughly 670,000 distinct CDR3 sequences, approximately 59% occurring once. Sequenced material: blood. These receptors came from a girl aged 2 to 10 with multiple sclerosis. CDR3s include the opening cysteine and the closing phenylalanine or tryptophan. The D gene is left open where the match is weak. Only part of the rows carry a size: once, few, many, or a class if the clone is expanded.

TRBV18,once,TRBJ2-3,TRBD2,TGTGCCAGCTCGCGTCTAGCGGGAGAAACCACAGATACGCAGTATTTT,CASSRLAGETTDTQYF
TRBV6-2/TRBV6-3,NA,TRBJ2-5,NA,TGTGCCAGCAGTTACTCGAAAGCGCTAGAGACCCAGTACTTC,CASSYSKALETQYF
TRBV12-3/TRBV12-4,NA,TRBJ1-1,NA,TGTGCCAGCAGTTTGTCAGGGATTAGGGCGGTCGGAGCTTTCTTT,CASSLSGIRAVGAFF
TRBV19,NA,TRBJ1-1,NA,TGTGCCAGTAGTATAGTGGGAGCGGGGAGGACTGAAGCTTTCTTT,CASSIVGAGRTEAFF
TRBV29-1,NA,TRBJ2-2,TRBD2,TGCAGCGTCCGGGGACTAGCGGGGGACTCCGGGGAGCTGTTGTTT,CSVRGLAGDSGELLF
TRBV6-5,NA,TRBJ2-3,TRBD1,TGTGCCAGCAGAGACTACAGGGGCGCAGATACGCAGTATTTT,CASRDYRGADTQYF
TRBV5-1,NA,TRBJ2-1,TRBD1,TGCGCCAGCAGCTTCGCCAGGGGGATGAATGAGCAGTTCTTC,CASSFARGMNEQFF
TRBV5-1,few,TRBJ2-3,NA,TGCGCCAGCAGCTCACAGGGATTGGGAGATACGCAGTATTTT,CASSSQGLGDTQYF
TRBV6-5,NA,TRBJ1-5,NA,TGTGCCAGCAGCCCGAACGGGAATCAGCCCCAGCATTTT,CASSPNGNQPQHF
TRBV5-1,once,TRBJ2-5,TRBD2,TGCGCCAGCAGCTTGGGACTAGCCCTCAAAGAGACCCAGTACTTC,CASSLGLALKETQYF
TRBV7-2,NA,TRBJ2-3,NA,TGTGCCAGCAGCTTAGGCACCCATCAAGCCCTCACAGATACGCAGTATTTT,CASSLGTHQALTDTQYF
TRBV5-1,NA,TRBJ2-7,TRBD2,TGCGCCAGCAGCTTTAGCGGGAGGGCCCAACCAACCTACGAGCAGTACTTC,CASSFSGRAQPTYEQYF
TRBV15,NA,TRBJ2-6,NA,TGTGCCACCAGCAGAGTAACCTCTGGGGCCAACGTCCTGACTTTC,CATSRVTSGANVLTF
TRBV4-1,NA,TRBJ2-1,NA,TGCGCCAGCAGCTCCCTTACAGGACCCCGGGGGAATGAGCAGTTCTTC,CASSSLTGPRGNEQFF
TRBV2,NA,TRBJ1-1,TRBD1,TGTGCCAGCGGGGGACAGAGGAACACTGAAGCTTTCTTT,CASGGQRNTEAFF
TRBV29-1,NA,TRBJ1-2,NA,TGCAGCGTTGCGGGTGATAGGATGTATGGCTACACCTTC,CSVAGDRMYGYTF
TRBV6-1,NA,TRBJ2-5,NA,TGTGCCGGCAGTGAAGGGGGGACGGTTCAGATGGTGCAGTACTTC,CAGSEGGTVQMVQYF
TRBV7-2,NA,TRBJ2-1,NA,TGTGCCAGCAGCTTAAAGAGCGGGTCGGGGACGAGTCACAATGAGCAGTTCTTC,CASSLKSGSGTSHNEQFF
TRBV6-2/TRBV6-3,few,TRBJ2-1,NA,TGTGCCAGCAGTTACCAAACGGGCGGGGCTCGGGATGAGCAGTTCTTC,CASSYQTGGARDEQFF
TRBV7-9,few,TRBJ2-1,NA,TGTGCCAGCAGCTTCTTCGAGTATGTCAATGAGCAGTTCTTC,CASSFFEYVNEQFF
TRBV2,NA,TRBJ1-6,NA,TGTGCCAGCAGTGGCCAGGACGGTTCACCCCTCCACTTT,CASSGQDGSPLHF
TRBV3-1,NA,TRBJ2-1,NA,TGTGCCAGCAGCCAGAGAGTAGCGGCCACCTACAATGAGCAGTTCTTC,CASSQRVAATYNEQFF
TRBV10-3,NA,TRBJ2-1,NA,TGTGCCATCAGTGAATTTGGAAGAGCGGAGCAGTTCTTC,CAISEFGRAEQFF
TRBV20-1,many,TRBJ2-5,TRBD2,TGCAGTGTAGCTAGCGGAGCCCAAGAGACCCAGTACTTC,CSVASGAQETQYF
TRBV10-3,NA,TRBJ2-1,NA,TGTGCCATCAGTGAAAGGGAGTCGGGGAATGAGCAGTTCTTC,CAISERESGNEQFF
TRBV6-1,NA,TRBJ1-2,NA,TGTGCCAGCACGTGGGGACCCTATGGCTACACCTTC,CASTWGPYGYTF
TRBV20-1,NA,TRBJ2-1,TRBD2,TGCAGTGCTAGAAGCGGGGGGGAGGATGAGCAGTTCTTC,CSARSGGEDEQFF
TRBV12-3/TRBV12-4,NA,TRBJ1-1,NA,TGTGCCAGCAGTTGGGGGGGACGCACTGAAGCTTTCTTT,CASSWGGRTEAFF
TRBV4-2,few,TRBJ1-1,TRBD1,TGTGCCAGCAGCCAAGATCAGGGGGGGAGCATGAACACTGAAGCTTTCTTT,CASSQDQGGSMNTEAFF
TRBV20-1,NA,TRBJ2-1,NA,TGCAGTGCTAGTTTAGTAGGCGTTTGGGGGATTCACAATGAGCAGTTCTTC,CSASLVGVWGIHNEQFF
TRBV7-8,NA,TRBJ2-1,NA,TGTGCCAGCAGCTTAGGTACAGGGCCTTCACTGGACAATGAGCAGTTCTTC,CASSLGTGPSLDNEQFF
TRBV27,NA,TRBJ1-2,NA,TGTGCCAGCAGTTTATTGGGGCTCGGCTATGGCTACACCTTC,CASSLLGLGYGYTF
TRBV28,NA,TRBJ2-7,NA,TGTGCCAGCGCAAAGTCGTACGAGCAGTACTTC,CASAKSYEQYF
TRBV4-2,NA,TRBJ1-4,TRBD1,TGTGCCAGCAGACAGGGGACCACAGAGGTGGGGGCTAATGAAAAACTGTTTTTT,CASRQGTTEVGANEKLFF
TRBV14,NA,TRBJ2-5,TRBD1,TGTGCCAGCAGCCAGACAGGGAGTGGCGAGACCCAGTACTTC,CASSQTGSGETQYF
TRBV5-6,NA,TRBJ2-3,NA,TGTGCCAGCACCACCGGACTTTCCGGCACAGATACGCAGTATTTT,CASTTGLSGTDTQYF
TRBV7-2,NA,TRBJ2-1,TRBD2,TGTGCCAGCAGCGTTAGCGGGAGCAGGCTTAATGAGCAGTTCTTC,CASSVSGSRLNEQFF
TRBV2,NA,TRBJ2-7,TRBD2,TGTGCCAGCTGGGAGGGAAAGTGGTACGAGCAGTACTTC,CASWEGKWYEQYF
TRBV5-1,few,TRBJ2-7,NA,TGCGCCAGCAGCTTGGCCTGGGGACGGGACTACGAGCAGTACTTC,CASSLAWGRDYEQYF
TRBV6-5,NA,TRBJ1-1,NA,TGTGCCAGTCCCGATTCACGGGGGAGCGACACTGAAGCTTTCTTT,CASPDSRGSDTEAFF
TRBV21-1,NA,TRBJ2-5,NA,TGTGCCAGCACCAAACGTTGCCACTGCGCGTTCCTTCGAAAAGAGACCCAGTACTTC,CASTKRCHCAFLRKETQYF
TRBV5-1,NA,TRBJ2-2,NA,TGCGCCAGCAGCTTTTTGAGCCCCGGGGAGCGGTTTTTT,CASSFLSPGERFF
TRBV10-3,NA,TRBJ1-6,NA,TGTGCCATCAGAGGAAGGGATAATTCACCCCTCCACTTT,CAIRGRDNSPLHF
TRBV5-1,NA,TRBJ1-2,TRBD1,TGCGCCTGCAGCCGCACAGGGGCGACTAACTATGGCTACACCTTC,CACSRTGATNYGYTF
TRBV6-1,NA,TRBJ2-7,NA,TGTGCCAGCGGACTCGGACCTACCTACGAGCAGTACTTC,CASGLGPTYEQYF
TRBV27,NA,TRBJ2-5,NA,TGTGCCAGCAGTTTATGGGATGGGGAGACCCAGTACTTC,CASSLWDGETQYF
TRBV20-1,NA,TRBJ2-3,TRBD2,TGCAGTGCTAGCACAACAGGGGTGTCTAGCGGGGGGGCGACAGATACGCAGTATTTT,CSASTTGVSSGGATDTQYF
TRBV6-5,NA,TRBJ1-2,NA,TGTGCTACCGGGGCCAACATGGGCTATGGCTACACCTTC,CATGANMGYGYTF
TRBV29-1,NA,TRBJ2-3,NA,TGCAGCGCGGTGGGACCGACCAGCACAGATACGCAGTATTTT,CSAVGPTSTDTQYF
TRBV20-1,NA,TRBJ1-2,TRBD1,TGCAGTGCTAGGGAGGACAGGGCGGGTGGCTACACCTTC,CSAREDRAGGYTF
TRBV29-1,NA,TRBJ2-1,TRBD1,TGCAGCGCCCGCCCCCCCGGGACAGGGGGCAATGAGCAGTTCTTC,CSARPPGTGGNEQFF
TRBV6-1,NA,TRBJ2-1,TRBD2,TGTGCCAGCAGTACTAGCGGGGATGAGCAGTTCTTC,CASSTSGDEQFF
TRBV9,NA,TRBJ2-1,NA,TGTGCCAGCAGCGGCCGCCGTAGTGAGCAGTTCTTC,CASSGRRSEQFF
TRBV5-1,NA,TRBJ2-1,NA,TGCGCCAGCAGCTTGGCGGACATGGATGAGCAGTTCTTC,CASSLADMDEQFF